The following is a TCR delta chain sequence with its context. CDR3 length: 19 amino acids. With V trimmed by 3 bases and J by 2 bases, 10 bases remained unmatched. The germline CDR1 and CDR2 sequences are GEAIGNYY and EKD. The sample belongs to a study of gamma-delta chains in newborns, infants, children. Background on the study: Polyclonal expansion of innate γδ T cells after birth follows microbial exposure.

TCRdb reanalysed the reads via CATT. The top ten clones hold around 15% of a sample with 4,500 to 5,000 delta-chain clones, 3% to 3.5% of them seen once. The gene calls are TRDV2 and TRDJ3; 9 bases map to TRDD3. The source of this sequence is a child who was a newborn, infant or young child, either healthy, febrile or measles-vaccinated (not recorded which). The sequenced sample was blood. The CDR3 loop is CACDDILGDITWDTRQMFF. CDR3 nucleotides: TGTGCCTGTGACGACATACTGGGGGACATTACCTGGGACACCCGACAGATGTTTTTC.